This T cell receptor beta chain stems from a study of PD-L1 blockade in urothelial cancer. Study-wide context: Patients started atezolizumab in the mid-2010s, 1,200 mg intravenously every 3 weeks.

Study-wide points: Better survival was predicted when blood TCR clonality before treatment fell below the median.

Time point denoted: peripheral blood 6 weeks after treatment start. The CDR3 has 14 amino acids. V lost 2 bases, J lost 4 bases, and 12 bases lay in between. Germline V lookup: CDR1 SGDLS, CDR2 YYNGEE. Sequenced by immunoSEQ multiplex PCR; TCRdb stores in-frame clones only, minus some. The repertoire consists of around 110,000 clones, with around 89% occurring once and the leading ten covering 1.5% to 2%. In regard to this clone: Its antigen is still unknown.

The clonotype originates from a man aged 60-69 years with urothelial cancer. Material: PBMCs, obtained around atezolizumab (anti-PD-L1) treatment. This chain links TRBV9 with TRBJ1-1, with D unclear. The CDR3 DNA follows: TGTGCCAGCAGCGTTGACCCCCGGAGCACTGAAGCTTTCTTT. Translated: CASSVDPRSTEAFF. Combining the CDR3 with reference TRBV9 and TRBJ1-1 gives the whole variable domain DSGVTQTPKHLITATGQRVTLRCSPRSGDLSVYWYQQSLDQGLQFLIQYYNGEERAKGNILERFSAQQFPDLHSELNLSSLELGDSALYFCASSVDPRSTEAFFGQGTRLTVV.